Below are 19 T cell receptor beta chains sequenced from a single sample in a study of blood T cell repertoires in COVID-19. Clones were sequenced by immunoSEQ multiplex PCR, and TCRdb holds only the in-frame ones, with some missing. The sample gives hundreds of thousands of clones, 85% to 90% of which show up once; approximately 0.25% is in the top ten. Sequenced sample: peripheral blood. These receptors were obtained from a woman aged 18-30 years with acute or convalescent COVID-19.

V usage is TRBV15 and J usage is TRBJ1-5, with D possibly matching TRBD1 (6 bases). The CDR3 sequence is 16 residues long. V was shortened by 3 bases and J by 1 base, with 13 bases between the two germline ends. Looked up from germline, CDR1 is LNHNV and CDR2 is YYDKDF (reference sequence). CDR3: CATSRQGSESNQPQHF. The CDR3 DNA reads as TGTGCCACCAGCAGGCAGGGGTCAGAGAGCAATCAGCCCCAGCATTTT.

V and J are TRBV29-1 and TRBJ2-1; the match to TRBD2 covers 11 bases. Germline-derived CDR1 and CDR2 are SQVTM and ANQGSEA. J lost 6 bases, V lost 5 bases, and 9 bases had no gene match. The CDR3 is 15 amino acids. CDR3 residues: CSVRPGLAVFNEQFF. The CDR3 DNA reads TGCAGCGTTCGTCCGGGACTAGCGGTTTTCAATGAGCAGTTCTTC.

The chain uses TRBV9 and TRBJ1-6; D perhaps matches TRBD1 (6 bases). Deletions cut 4 bases from V and 6 bases from J, with 20 bases between. The CDR3 totals 17 residues. CDR1 SGDLS and CDR2 YYNGEE come from the germline V gene. CDR3 in DNA: TGTGCCAGCAGCCTTAGATCAGGGACATCTGGTAATTCACCCCTCCACTTT. Encoded protein: CASSLRSGTSGNSPLHF.

This clone was counted only a few times. V usage is TRBV10-3 and J usage is TRBJ2-2, with 7 bases lining up with TRBD1. Germline V CDR1 and CDR2: ENHRY, SYGVKD. J was trimmed by 3 bases and V by 4 bases; bases with no gene match: 2. The CDR3 totals 14 residues. In DNA form, the CDR3 reads TGTGCCATCAGTGGGGACAGATACACCGGGGAGCTGTTTTTT. It codes for CAISGDRYTGELFF.

The genes are TRBV7-8 and TRBJ2-1; TRBD2 agrees at 7 bases. V trimming: 5 bases; J trimming: 2 bases; junction bases outside the gene matches: 9. The CDR3 is made up of 16 amino acids. Per germline, CDR1 SGHVS and CDR2 FQNEAQ. The CDR3 DNA sequence: TGTGCCAGCAGCCCGGTGGCCGGACTAGCCTACAATGAGCAGTTCTTC. This codes for CASSPVAGLAYNEQFF. The variable domain in full, with the rest retrieved from reference TRBV7-8 and TRBJ2-1, is GAGVSQSPRYKVAKRGQDVALRCDPISGHVSLFWYQQALGQGPEFLTYFQNEAQLDKSGLPSDRFFAERPEGSVSTLKIQRTQQEDSAVYLCASSPVAGLAYNEQFFGPGTRLTVL.

The chain couples TRBV9 to TRBJ2-2; perhaps TRBD1 as D (6 bases). The ends were cut back, 0 bases at V and 8 bases at J, with 17 bases in the middle. The CDR3 has 16 residues. Germline V gene lookup returns CDR1 SGDLS and CDR2 YYNGEE. CDR3 residues: CASSVGMGRGFGELFF. The CDR3 nucleotides read TGTGCCAGCAGCGTAGGGATGGGCAGGGGCTTTGGGGAGCTGTTTTTT.

The chain uses TRBV20-1 and TRBJ2-1; weak D call: TRBD1 (5 bases). Germline V gene sequence: CDR1 DFQATT, CDR2 SNEGSKA (reference sequence). This CDR3 is 14 amino acids long. V lost 3 bases and J lost 6, with 15 bases in between. CDR3 coding DNA: TGCAGTGCTAGTCTCCTTCAGGGTGGCAATGAGCAGTTCTTC. Its protein product is CSASLLQGGNEQFF.

This chain links TRBV23-1 with TRBJ1-4; a possible D gene is TRBD1 (5 bases). TRBV23-1 is reported as an ORF; its role is uncertain. V was clipped by 0 bases and J by 7 bases, with 18 bases between them. The CDR3 has 17 amino acids. CDR3 amino acids: CASSQSRTPLMGEKLFF. In nucleotides, the CDR3 is TGCGCCAGCAGTCAATCACGGACACCCCTTATGGGTGAAAAACTGTTTTTT.

V is TRBV29-1 and J is TRBJ1-2, with unresolved D. Trimming pared 7 bases from V and 8 bases from J, leaving 14 bases between. The CDR3 consists of 11 residues. Germline assignment: CDR1 SQVTM and CDR2 ANQGSEA. CDR3 bases: TGCAGCGCCTGGACTCTTCGGGGCTACACCTTC. This encodes CSAWTLRGYTF.

This rearrangement joins TRBV6-5 to TRBJ1-6; D is unresolved. V dropped 0 bases and J dropped 6 bases, with 9 bases sitting between them. Germline V gives CDR1 MNHEY, CDR2 SVGAGI. This CDR3 is 15 amino acids long. The chain's CDR3 is CASSYSQGSNSPLHF. CDR3 in DNA: TGTGCCAGCAGTTACTCCCAAGGGAGTAATTCACCCCTCCACTTT.

The rearrangement joins TRBV6-5 to TRBJ1-1, with a weak D call TRBD1 (6 bases). The CDR3 has 14 amino acids. CDR1 MNHEY and CDR2 SVGAGI come from the germline V gene. V was trimmed by 6 bases and J by 1 base, leaving 12 bases between them. The CDR3 is CASSPAQGNTEAFF. In DNA form, the CDR3 reads TGTGCCAGCAGCCCCGCACAGGGGAACACTGAAGCTTTCTTT.

The CDR3 is CASSLNRRSTEAFF. The CDR3, as DNA: TGTGCCAGCAGTTTAAATCGACGGAGCACTGAAGCTTTCTTT. The chain couples TRBV27 to TRBJ1-1; unclear D gene. The CDR3 runs 14 residues. The germline gives CDR1 MNHEY, CDR2 SMNVEV (reference sequence). The V end lost 2 bases, the J end lost 4 bases, and 11 bases lay between the germline ends.

The V and J genes are TRBV5-1 and TRBJ1-4; 7 nucleotides line up with TRBD1. Trimming took 7 bases from V and 7 from J; bases not matched to a gene: 10. In germline, CDR1 is SGHRS, CDR2 YFSETQ. CDR3 length: 14 residues. CDR3 residues: CASSLTGWSEKLFF. Here the CDR3 DNA reads TGCGCCAGCTCCCTGACAGGGTGGTCTGAAAAACTGTTTTTT.

The CDR3 loop is CAWSAGTGRNEQYF. The CDR3 DNA is TGTGCCTGGAGTGCCGGGACAGGAAGGAACGAGCAGTACTTC. This chain connects TRBV30 to TRBJ2-7; 8 nucleotides match TRBD1. The V gene end was trimmed by 1 base and the J gene end by 5 bases; junction bases not matched to a gene: 7. The CDR3 has 14 residues. The germline V gene has CDR1 GTSNPN and CDR2 SVGIG (reference sequence).

The rearrangement uses TRBV4-3 and TRBJ1-2; D might be TRBD1 (5 bases). V lost 1 base and J lost 8, with 14 bases in between. Germline V lookup: CDR1 LGHNA, CDR2 YSLEER. The CDR3 consists of 14 residues. The CDR3 spells CASSQVRGTGGYTF. In DNA, the CDR3 is TGCGCCAGCAGCCAAGTGCGGGGGACGGGAGGCTACACCTTC.

This chain's CDR3 is CASSWGQGRTEAFF. Here the CDR3 DNA reads TGTGCCAGCAGCTGGGGACAAGGGCGGACTGAAGCTTTCTTT. V and J are TRBV3-1 (or the pseudogene TRBV3-2) and TRBJ1-1; perhaps TRBD1 as D (6 bases). V lost 5 bases, J lost 5 bases, and 15 bases lay in between. The CDR3 extends over 14 amino acids. Germline lookup yields CDR1 LGHDT and CDR2 YNNKEL (reference sequence).

J is TRBJ1-1 and V is TRBV7-2; D call uncertain. There are 13 residues in the CDR3. Germline values: CDR1 SGHTA, CDR2 FQGNSA. The germline V and J ends were trimmed by 0 bases and 5 bases, with 7 bases remaining between them. This CDR3 reads CASSLAELTEAFF. DNA of the CDR3: TGTGCCAGCAGCTTAGCCGAGTTGACTGAAGCTTTCTTT.

This chain uses TRBV4-3 with TRBJ1-1; possibly TRBD1 for D (6 bases). The CDR3 runs 13 residues. Per the germline V gene, CDR1 is LGHNA and CDR2 is YSLEER. With 3 bases removed from V and 7 bases from J, the gap between germline ends came to 12 bases. CDR3 bases: TGCGCCAGCAGCCAGCACCAGGGGTTTGAAGCTTTCTTT. Encoded protein: CASSQHQGFEAFF.

The chain joins TRBV6-6 to TRBJ1-6; 8 nucleotides match TRBD1. The V gene's germline CDR1 is MNHNY and CDR2 SVGAGI (reference sequence). The CDR3 is made up of 13 amino acids. V gave up 7 bases and J gave up 10 bases; unmatched junction bases: 6. DNA for the CDR3: TGTGCCAGCACGGAGACAGGGGTCTCACCCCTCCACTTT. This gives the protein CASTETGVSPLHF.